This T cell receptor (beta chain) emerged from a study of CDR3 diversity in severe acne (dated by TCRdb to about 2019). The V and J ends are trimmed by 4 bases and 0 bases, leaving 16 bases between them. Taken from cysteine to phenylalanine, the CDR3 has 16 residues. The entry retains the CDR3 DNA only, 48 bases that are in frame from base 1. Sequences SGHVS (CDR1) and FQNEAQ (CDR2) are obtained from the germline V gene. Library generation was performed with PCR. Sequenced on an Illumina HiSeq 2000. The public sequencing data were trimmed at Q25 with fastp and processed into clonotypes with MiXCR by TCRdb, which kept only in-frame beta chains. Each entry merges the rows of one CDR3 protein and shows their most common DNA and genes. The sample yields tens of thousands of distinct CDR3 sequences; under 60% were counted once. The top ten hold over 11% of the sample. Note on this clonotype: Its binding antigen is unknown. The input lacks base qualities; no much larger clone sits a single base away.

The TCR was taken from a male donor in good health, without acne. Recombination connected TRBV7-8 to TRBJ2-7; the D gene is perhaps TRBD2, on 6 matching bases. Input material: blood. This receptor has the CDR3 CASSYIAEASSYEQYF. The sequenced DNA: TGTGCCAGCAGCTATATAGCGGAGGCGAGCTCCTACGAGCAGTACTTC.